This TCR beta chain was profiled in a study of T cell responses to AZD1222 COVID-19 vaccine. Study-wide findings and caveats: Spike was spanned by vaccine-associated CD4 TCRs, with dominance at 160-218 and 743-854. Unmutated variant regions are reportedly the target of nearly half of TCRs that are spike-specific. The donor group comprised mostly white British people and more females; the analysis possibly underestimated clonal diversity. A rise in Spike-specific TCR breadth and depth followed two AZD1222 doses.

Remarks on this clone: The antigen is not known.

Assay: immunoSEQ multiplex PCR; the TCRdb copy retains only in-frame clones and omits some. The data show approximately 190,000 clones, more than 75% seen once. Germline CDR1 SGHNT, CDR2 YYREEE (reference sequence). V shed 1 base, J shed 6 bases, and the junction held 6 bases outside the gene matches. CDR3 length: 15 residues. This TCR came from an adult in good health. This chain uses TRBV5-4 with TRBJ1-2; 10 nucleotides agree with TRBD1. The sequences come from peripheral blood, collected on day 0 of AZD1222 vaccination. CDR3: CASSLPRQGADGYTF. Written as DNA, the CDR3 is TGTGCCAGCAGCTTGCCAAGACAGGGGGCGGATGGCTACACCTTC.